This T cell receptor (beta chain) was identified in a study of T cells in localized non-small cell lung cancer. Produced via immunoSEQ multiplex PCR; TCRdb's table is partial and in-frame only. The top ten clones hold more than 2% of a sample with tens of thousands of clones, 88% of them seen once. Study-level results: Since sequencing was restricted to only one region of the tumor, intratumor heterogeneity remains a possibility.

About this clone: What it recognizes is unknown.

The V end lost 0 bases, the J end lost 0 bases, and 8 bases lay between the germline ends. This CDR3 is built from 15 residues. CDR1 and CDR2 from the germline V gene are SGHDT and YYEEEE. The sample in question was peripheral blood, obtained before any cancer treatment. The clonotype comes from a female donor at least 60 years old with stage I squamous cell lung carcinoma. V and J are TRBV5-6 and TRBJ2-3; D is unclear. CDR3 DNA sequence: TGTGCCAGCAGCTTGGGTCTGGCTAGCACAGATACGCAGTATTTT. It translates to CASSLGLASTDTQYF.